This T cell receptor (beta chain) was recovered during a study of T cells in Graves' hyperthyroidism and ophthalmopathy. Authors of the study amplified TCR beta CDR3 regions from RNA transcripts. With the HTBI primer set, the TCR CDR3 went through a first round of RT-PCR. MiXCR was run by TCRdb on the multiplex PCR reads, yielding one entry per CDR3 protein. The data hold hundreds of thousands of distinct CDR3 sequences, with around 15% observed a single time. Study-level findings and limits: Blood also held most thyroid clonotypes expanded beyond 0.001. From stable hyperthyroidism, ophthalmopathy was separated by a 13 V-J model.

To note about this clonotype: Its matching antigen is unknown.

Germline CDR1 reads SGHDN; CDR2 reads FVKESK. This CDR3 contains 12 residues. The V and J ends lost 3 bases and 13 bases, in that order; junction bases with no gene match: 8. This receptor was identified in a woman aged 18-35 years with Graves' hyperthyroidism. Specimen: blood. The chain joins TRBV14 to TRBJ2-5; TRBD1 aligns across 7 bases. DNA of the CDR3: TGTGCCAGCAGCCAGATCCCGGGACAGAGGTACTTC. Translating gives CASSQIPGQRYF.